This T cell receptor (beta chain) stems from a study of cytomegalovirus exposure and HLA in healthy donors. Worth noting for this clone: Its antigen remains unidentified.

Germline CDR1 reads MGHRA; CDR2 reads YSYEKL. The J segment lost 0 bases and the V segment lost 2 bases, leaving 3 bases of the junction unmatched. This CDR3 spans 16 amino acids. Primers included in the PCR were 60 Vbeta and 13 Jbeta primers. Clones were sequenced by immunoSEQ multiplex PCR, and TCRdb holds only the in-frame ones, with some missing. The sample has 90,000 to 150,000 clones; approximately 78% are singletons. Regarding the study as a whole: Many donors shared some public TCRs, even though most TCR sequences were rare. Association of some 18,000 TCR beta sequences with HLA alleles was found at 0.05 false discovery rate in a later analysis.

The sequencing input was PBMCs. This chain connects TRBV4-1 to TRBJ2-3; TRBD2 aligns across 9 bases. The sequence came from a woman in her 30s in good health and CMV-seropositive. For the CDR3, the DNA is TGCGCCAGCAGCCAACGGCGGGGGGGAAGCACAGATACGCAGTATTTT. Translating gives CASSQRRGGSTDTQYF.